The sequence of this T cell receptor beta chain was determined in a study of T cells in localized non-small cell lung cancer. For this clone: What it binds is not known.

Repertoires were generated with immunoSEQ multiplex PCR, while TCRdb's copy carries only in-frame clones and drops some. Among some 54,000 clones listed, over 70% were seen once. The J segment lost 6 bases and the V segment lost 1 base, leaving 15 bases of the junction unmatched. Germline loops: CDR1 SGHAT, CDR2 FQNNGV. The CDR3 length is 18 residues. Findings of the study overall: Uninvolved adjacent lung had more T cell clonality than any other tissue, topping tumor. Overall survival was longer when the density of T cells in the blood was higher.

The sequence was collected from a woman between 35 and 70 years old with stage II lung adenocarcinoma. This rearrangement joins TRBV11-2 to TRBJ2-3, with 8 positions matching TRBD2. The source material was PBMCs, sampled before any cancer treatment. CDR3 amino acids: CASSLVGGGPASLDTQYF. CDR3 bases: TGTGCCAGCAGCTTAGTCGGGGGGGGACCCGCAAGCCTGGATACGCAGTATTTT.